Listed here are 22 T cell receptor beta chains from one sample, sequenced in a study of T cells in Graves' hyperthyroidism and ophthalmopathy. Amplification yielded TCR beta CDR3 regions, with RNA transcripts as the source. Researchers ran a first-round RT-PCR on the TCR CDR3 using the HTBI primer set. MiXCR, applied by TCRdb to the multiplex PCR reads, yields one record per CDR3 protein. The sample lists roughly 250,000 distinct CDR3 sequences; over 20% were seen once. The sequenced sample consisted of blood. These receptors were taken from a man aged 25 to 40 with Graves' ophthalmopathy.

This clonotype was seen repeatedly, ten times or more. The gene calls are TRBV27 and TRBJ2-1, with TRBD1 as a possible D gene (7 bases). The ends were cut back, 0 bases at V and 3 bases at J, with 15 bases in the middle. Per the germline V gene, CDR1 is MNHEY and CDR2 is SMNVEV (reference sequence). This CDR3 contains 17 residues. The CDR3 loop is CASSLSPGGGLYNEQFF. In DNA form, the CDR3 reads TGTGCCAGCAGTTTATCGCCCGGAGGGGGCCTCTACAATGAGCAGTTCTTC.

This clonotype was observed many times. The chain links TRBV10-3 to TRBJ1-1; D is possibly TRBD1 (6 bases). The ends were cut back, 10 bases at V and 0 bases at J, with 15 bases in the middle. This CDR3 has 14 amino acids. Per the germline V gene, CDR1 is ENHRY and CDR2 is SYGVKD. The CDR3 bases are TGTGCCACCGGAGGGGGGGGGATGAACACTGAAGCTTTCTTT. This translates into CATGGGGMNTEAFF.

This clonotype has at least ten counts. V is TRBV13 and J is TRBJ1-6; maybe TRBD1 (5 bases). Trimming removed 3 bases from V and 10 bases from J, with 16 bases in between. The CDR3 is made up of 15 amino acids. Germline V gene sequence: CDR1 PRHDT, CDR2 FYEKMQ (reference sequence). DNA of the CDR3: TGTGCCAGCAGCTTGAAATTGGGGGGAGGATCACCCCTCCACTTT. Its protein product is CASSLKLGGGSPLHF.

This clonotype was found a few times. J is TRBJ2-7 and V is TRBV15; D is undetermined. CDR3 length: 13 residues. V lost 2 bases and J lost 5, with 10 bases in between. Germline V gives CDR1 LNHNV, CDR2 YYDKDF (reference sequence). CDR3 in amino acids: CATSRTSLNEQYF. Here the CDR3 DNA reads TGTGCCACCAGCAGAACGAGTCTGAACGAGCAGTACTTC.

This chain uses TRBV11-3 with TRBJ2-3; TRBD2 matches 12 bases. The CDR3 contains 16 residues. Germline lookup yields CDR1 SGHNT and CDR2 YENEEA. Trimming at V came to 5 bases and at J to 3 bases, leaving 6 bases not matched to a gene. The CDR3 DNA sequence: TGTGCCAGCAGCCCCTGGACTAGCGGGGAAACAGATACGCAGTATTTT. Protein: CASSPWTSGETDTQYF.

The CDR3 protein is CASSQVTGQGNEQFF. Written as DNA, the CDR3 is TGTGCCAGCAGCCAAGTGACAGGGCAGGGAAATGAGCAGTTCTTC. The chain uses TRBV3-1 and TRBJ2-1, with 7 positions matching TRBD1. Per the germline V gene, CDR1 is LGHDT and CDR2 is YNNKEL (reference sequence). The CDR3 length is 15 residues. With 1 base clipped from V and 7 bases from J, the junction kept 7 bases outside the gene matches.

The rearrangement uses TRBV7-3 and TRBJ2-3, with 7 bases that match TRBD2. Germline CDR1 reads SGHTA; CDR2 reads FQGTGA. With 0 bases clipped from V and 5 bases from J, the junction kept 5 bases outside the gene matches. The length of the CDR3 is 15 residues. CDR3 coding DNA: TGTGCCAGCAGCTTAACGGGGACTACGAAAGATACGCAGTATTTT. The encoded protein is CASSLTGTTKDTQYF.

This clonotype has a count of ten or more. This sequence joins TRBV28 and TRBJ2-7; 8 bases are a match to TRBD1. The CDR3 spans 15 residues. Germline CDR1 MDHEN, CDR2 SYDVKM. Trimming cost V 4 bases and J 3 bases; bases outside gene matches: 8. The CDR3 DNA follows: TGTGCCAGCAGTTCCCCGGGACAGGAACACTACGAGCAGTACTTC. Its protein is CASSSPGQEHYEQYF. Using reference TRBV28 and TRBJ2-7 for the parts outside the CDR3, the full variable domain is DVKVTQSSRYLVKRTGEKVFLECVQDMDHENMFWYRQDPGLGLRLIYFSYDVKMKEKGDIPEGYSVSREKKERFSLILESASTNQTSMYLCASSSPGQEHYEQYFGPGTRLTVT.

The rearrangement joins TRBV29-1 to TRBJ1-2; 9 positions agree with TRBD1. Germline V gives CDR1 SQVTM, CDR2 ANQGSEA. This CDR3 is 16 amino acids long. V dropped 5 bases and J dropped 0; count of bases not matched to a gene: 10. The CDR3 DNA follows: TGCAGCGTTCGCAGGACAGGGGACTTAGCTAACTATGGCTACACCTTC. As protein: CSVRRTGDLANYGYTF. Drawing the rest from reference TRBV29-1 and TRBJ1-2, the complete variable domain is SAVISQKPSRDICQRGTSLTIQCQVDSQVTMMFWYRQQPGQSLTLIATANQGSEATYESGFVIDKFPISRPNLTFSTLTVSNMSPEDSSIYLCSVRRTGDLANYGYTFGSGTRLTVV.

In nucleotides, the CDR3 is TGTGCCAGCAGCTTAGGCCCCTTGGGAGCGGGAGAAGATACGCAGTATTTT. It encodes CASSLGPLGAGEDTQYF. The chain has TRBV7-9 and TRBJ2-3; 8 nucleotides match TRBD2. V gave up 1 base and J gave up 5 bases; unmatched junction bases: 11. Looked up from germline, CDR1 is SEHNR and CDR2 is FQNEAQ (reference sequence). The CDR3 consists of 17 residues.

The gene calls are TRBV24-1 and TRBJ2-7; the D is unclear. Germline CDR1 and CDR2: KGHDR and SFDVKD. Trimming left V 2 bases short and J 2 bases short, with 9 bases between. CDR3 size: 14 residues. CDR3 nucleotides: TGTGCCACCAGTGATTCATATCCACCCTACGAGCAGTACTTC. Translated, it gives CATSDSYPPYEQYF.

This clonotype occurred a few times. V gene TRBV28 combines with J gene TRBJ2-2; the D is unclear. In germline, CDR1 is MDHEN, CDR2 SYDVKM. This CDR3 is built from 15 residues. Deletions cut 6 bases from V and 6 bases from J, with 17 bases between. The CDR3 reads CASSFRDLKAGELFF. The CDR3 DNA follows: TGTGCCAGCAGCTTCCGTGATTTGAAAGCCGGGGAGCTGTTTTTT. Full variable domain (remainder filled in from reference TRBV28 and TRBJ2-2): DVKVTQSSRYLVKRTGEKVFLECVQDMDHENMFWYRQDPGLGLRLIYFSYDVKMKEKGDIPEGYSVSREKKERFSLILESASTNQTSMYLCASSFRDLKAGELFFGEGSRLTVL.

There are many counts of this clonotype. The chain uses TRBV6-5 and TRBJ2-7, with TRBD1 matching over 9 bases. This CDR3 has 15 residues. The germline V gene has CDR1 MNHEY and CDR2 SVGAGI. Germline trimming cut 2 bases from V and 5 bases from J; bases unmatched to any gene: 7. The CDR3 DNA reads TGTGCCAGCAGTTACGGGGACAGGGAAACAAACGAGCAGTACTTC. Protein product: CASSYGDRETNEQYF.

Ten or more counts support this clonotype. The V call is TRBV20-1, the J call TRBJ2-2; 12 bases map to TRBD2. The CDR3 has 15 amino acids. With 7 bases clipped from V and 5 bases from J, the junction kept 8 bases outside the gene matches. The germline CDR1 and CDR2 sequences are DFQATT and SNEGSKA (reference sequence). The chain's CDR3 is CSVLAGTSGTGELFF. DNA of the CDR3: TGCAGTGTTCTAGCCGGGACTAGCGGGACCGGGGAGCTGTTTTTT.

This clonotype was counted at least ten times. The chain links TRBV11-2 to TRBJ2-3; possible D gene TRBD2, 6 bases. Germline values: CDR1 SGHAT, CDR2 FQNNGV. Trimming left V 5 bases short and J 6 bases short, with 15 bases between. The CDR3 is made up of 14 amino acids. In DNA form, the CDR3 reads TGTGCCAGCAGCCGTGGGACTTCCGGGGATACGCAGTATTTT. This translates into CASSRGTSGDTQYF.

CDR3 nucleotides: TGTGCCATCAGTGAGCCGGGGACAGGGACTAATGAAAAACTGTTTTTT. This sequence encodes CAISEPGTGTNEKLFF. This chain joins TRBV10-3 and TRBJ1-4; TRBD1 agrees at 9 bases. This CDR3 comprises 16 residues. The V gene end was trimmed by 2 bases and the J gene end by 2 bases; junction bases not matched to a gene: 3. Germline lookup yields CDR1 ENHRY and CDR2 SYGVKD.

The rearrangement links TRBV24-1 to TRBJ2-1, with 13 bases fitting TRBD2. V lost 4 bases and J lost 4; bases outside the gene matches: 9. CDR3 length: 18 amino acids. The germline V gene has CDR1 KGHDR and CDR2 SFDVKD. The CDR3 is CATSDYRLAGGGYNEQFF. CDR3 DNA sequence: TGTGCCACCAGTGACTACCGACTAGCGGGAGGAGGGTACAATGAGCAGTTCTTC.

In this sample, this clonotype turned up a few times. The chain combines TRBV28 with TRBJ1-4; possibly TRBD1 for D (6 bases). V lost 6 bases and J lost 12, with 17 bases in between. This CDR3 is 13 amino acids long. Germline-derived CDR1 and CDR2 are MDHEN and SYDVKM. CDR3 coding DNA: TGTGCCAGCAGATTTCGCTACAGGGAGGAACTGTTTTTT. Amino acids: CASRFRYREELFF.

V usage is TRBV5-1 and J usage is TRBJ2-5, with a possible D match to TRBD1 (6 bases). The germline V and J ends were trimmed by 0 bases and 14 bases, with 17 bases remaining between them. The CDR3 loop spans 13 amino acids. The germline V gene encodes CDR1 SGHRS and CDR2 YFSETQ. CDR3 DNA: TGCGCCAGCAGCTTGGGAATGAGGACAGAAAGTTACTTC. Residues: CASSLGMRTESYF.

This clonotype was recorded at least ten times. The V call is TRBV28, the J call TRBJ1-5; 8 nucleotides match TRBD1. This CDR3 comprises 15 residues. V shed 8 bases, J shed 6 bases, and the junction held 12 bases outside the gene matches. From germline, CDR1 is MDHEN and CDR2 SYDVKM. The CDR3 DNA reads TGTGCCAGCTCCGTAAAGGCCCAGGGGGCTCAGCCCCAGCATTTT. It codes for CASSVKAQGAQPQHF.

This clonotype has more than one count but fewer than ten. CDR3 in DNA: TGTGCCAGCAGCCGGCAGGTGGGCGGACTAGCGGGAGGCCCCAATGAGCAGTTCTTC. Translation gives CASSRQVGGLAGGPNEQFF. The chain carries TRBV6-2 or TRBV6-3 and TRBJ2-1; 14 bases are shared with TRBD2. Germline trimming cut 6 bases from V and 6 bases from J; bases unmatched to any gene: 16. Germline CDR1 MNHEY, CDR2 SVGEGT. This CDR3 has 19 residues.

This clonotype occurred many times. The gene calls are TRBV11-3 and TRBJ1-1, with D unresolved. Germline CDR1 reads SGHNT; CDR2 reads YENEEA. Trimming left V 0 bases short and J 5 bases short, with 13 bases between. This CDR3 is 15 amino acids long. The CDR3 sequence: CASSLDGLSGTEAFF. CDR3 sequence (DNA): TGTGCCAGCAGCTTAGACGGGTTGTCCGGGACTGAAGCTTTCTTT.